This T cell receptor (beta chain) was identified during a study of OX40 agonist ivuxolimab in advanced cancers. Study information: One hepatocellular carcinoma and a couple of cutaneous melanoma patients partially responded.

Using immunoSEQ multiplex PCR, the repertoire was profiled, and TCRdb retains in-frame clones only, with some absent. Altogether tens of thousands of clones are present, over 70% being singletons, with the ten largest covering approximately 5%. Trimming pared 5 bases from V and 2 bases from J, leaving 12 bases between. Germline V CDR1 and CDR2: SQVTM, ANQGSEA. The CDR3 is 13 amino acids. Sequencing was performed on CD4+ or CD8+ T cells sorted from blood, taken in a trial of the OX40 agonist ivuxolimab. The clonotype comes from an adult with an advanced solid tumor such as melanoma, head and neck, liver or kidney cancer. The chain links TRBV29-1 to TRBJ2-5, with D perhaps assigned TRBD1 or TRBD2 (5 bases each). The CDR3 region is CSVLGTGQETQYF. CDR3 DNA: TGCAGCGTTCTTGGGACGGGGCAAGAGACCCAGTACTTC.